This TCR beta chain was sequenced in a study of T cells in Graves' hyperthyroidism and ophthalmopathy. Together with thyroid ultrasound, orbital computed tomography, serum thyroxine and TRAb, clinical symptoms were used for diagnoses. Whole-study results and caveats: Most clonotypes expanded in the thyroid (above 0.001) were also present in blood.

The investigators amplified TCR beta CDR3 regions from RNA transcripts. First-round RT-PCR targeting the TCR CDR3 was performed with the HTBI primer set. From the multiplex PCR reads, TCRdb called clonotypes with MiXCR, one entry per CDR3 protein. The sample lists 550,000 to 700,000 distinct CDR3 sequences; 46% were seen once. Ten or more counts support this clonotype. The antigen is unknown. The sample comprised peripheral blood or thyroid tissue (not recorded which). The clonotype originates from an adult woman with Graves' disease, either hyperthyroidism or ophthalmopathy (not recorded which).

The CDR3 bases are TGTGCCAGCAGCCAAGTAGTGGGGCGGATCAACACCGGGGAGCTGTTTTTT. As protein: CASSQVVGRINTGELFF. The rearrangement joins TRBV14 to TRBJ2-2; perhaps TRBD1 as D (5 bases). The CDR3 covers 17 residues. The V and J ends lost 1 base and 2 bases respectively, with 14 bases between them. Germline assignment: CDR1 SGHDN and CDR2 FVKESK.